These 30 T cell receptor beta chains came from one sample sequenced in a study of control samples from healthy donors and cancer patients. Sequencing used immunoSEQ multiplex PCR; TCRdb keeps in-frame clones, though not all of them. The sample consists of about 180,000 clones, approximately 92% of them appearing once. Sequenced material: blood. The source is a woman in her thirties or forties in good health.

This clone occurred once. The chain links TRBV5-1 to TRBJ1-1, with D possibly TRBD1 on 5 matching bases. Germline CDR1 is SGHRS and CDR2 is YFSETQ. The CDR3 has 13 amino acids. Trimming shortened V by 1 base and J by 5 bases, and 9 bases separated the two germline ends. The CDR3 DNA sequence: TGCGCCAGCAGCTTGTCAGGGTTTACTGAAGCTTTCTTT. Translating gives CASSLSGFTEAFF.

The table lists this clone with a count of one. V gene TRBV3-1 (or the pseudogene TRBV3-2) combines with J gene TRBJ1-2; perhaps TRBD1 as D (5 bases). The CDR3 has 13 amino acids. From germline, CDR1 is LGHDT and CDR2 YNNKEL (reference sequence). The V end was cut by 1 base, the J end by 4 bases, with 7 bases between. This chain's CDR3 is CASSQATAYGYTF. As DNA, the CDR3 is TGTGCCAGCAGCCAAGCGACAGCCTATGGCTACACCTTC.

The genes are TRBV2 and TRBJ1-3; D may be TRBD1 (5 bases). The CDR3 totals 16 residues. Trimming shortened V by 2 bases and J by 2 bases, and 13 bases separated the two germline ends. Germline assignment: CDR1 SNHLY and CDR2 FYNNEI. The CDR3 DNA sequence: TGTGCCAGCAGTGAATCGGGTTGGGGCCCTGGAAACACCATATATTTT. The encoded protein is CASSESGWGPGNTIYF.

The CDR3 nucleotides are TGTGCCAGCAGCTTAATGGGACAGGGGACTGAAGCTTTCTTT. Translated: CASSLMGQGTEAFF. V is TRBV7-8 and J is TRBJ1-1, with 10 nucleotides matching TRBD1. Germline V gives CDR1 SGHVS, CDR2 FQNEAQ. The CDR3 has 14 residues. The ends lost 2 bases at V and 5 bases at J; junction bases unmatched: 2.

This chain's CDR3 is CASSFSGNEKLFF. In DNA, the CDR3 is TGTGCCAGCAGTTTTTCCGGGAATGAAAAACTGTTTTTT. This chain links TRBV12-3 or TRBV12-4 with TRBJ1-4; unclear D gene. Trimming cost V 3 bases and J 5 bases, with 7 bases left between them. The CDR3 sequence is 13 residues long.

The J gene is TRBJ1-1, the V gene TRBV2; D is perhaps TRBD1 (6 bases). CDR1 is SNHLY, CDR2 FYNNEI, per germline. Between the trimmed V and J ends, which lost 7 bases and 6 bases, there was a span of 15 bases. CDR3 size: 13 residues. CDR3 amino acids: CASILIGGSEAFF. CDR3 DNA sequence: TGTGCCAGCATCCTAATAGGGGGATCTGAAGCTTTCTTT.

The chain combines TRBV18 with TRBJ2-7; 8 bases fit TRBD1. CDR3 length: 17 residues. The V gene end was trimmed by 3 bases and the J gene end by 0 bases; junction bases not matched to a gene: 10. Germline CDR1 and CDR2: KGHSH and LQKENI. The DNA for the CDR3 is TGTGCCAGCTCACCGGGGCCTGGACAGGGAAACTCCTACGAGCAGTACTTC. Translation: CASSPGPGQGNSYEQYF. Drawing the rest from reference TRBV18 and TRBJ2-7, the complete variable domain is NAGVMQNPRHLVRRRGQEARLRCSPMKGHSHVYWYRQLPEEGLKFMVYLQKENIIDESGMPKERFSAEFPKEGPSILRIQQVVRGDSAAYFCASSPGPGQGNSYEQYFGPGTRLTVT.

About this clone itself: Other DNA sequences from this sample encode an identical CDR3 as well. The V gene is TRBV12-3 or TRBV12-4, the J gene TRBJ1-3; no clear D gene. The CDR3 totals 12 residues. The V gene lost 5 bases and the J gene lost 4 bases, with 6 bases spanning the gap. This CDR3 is CASSPQGNTIYF. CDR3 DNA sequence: TGTGCCAGCAGTCCACAGGGAAACACCATATATTTT.

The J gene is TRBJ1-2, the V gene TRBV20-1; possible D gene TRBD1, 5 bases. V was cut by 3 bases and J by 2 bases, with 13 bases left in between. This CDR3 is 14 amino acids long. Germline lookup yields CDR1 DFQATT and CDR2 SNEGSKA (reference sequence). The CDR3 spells CSASRRDRNYGYTF. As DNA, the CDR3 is TGCAGTGCTAGTAGGAGGGACCGCAACTATGGCTACACCTTC.

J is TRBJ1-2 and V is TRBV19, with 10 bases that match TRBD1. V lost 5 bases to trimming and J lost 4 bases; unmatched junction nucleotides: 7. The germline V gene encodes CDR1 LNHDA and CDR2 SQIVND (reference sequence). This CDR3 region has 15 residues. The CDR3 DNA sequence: TGTGCCAGTAGTGCTCCGGACAGGGGGATCTATGGCTACACCTTC. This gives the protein CASSAPDRGIYGYTF.

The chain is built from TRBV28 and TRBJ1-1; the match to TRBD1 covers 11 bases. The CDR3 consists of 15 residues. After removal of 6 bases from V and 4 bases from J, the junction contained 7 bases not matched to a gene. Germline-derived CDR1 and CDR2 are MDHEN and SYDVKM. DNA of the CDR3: TGTGCCAGCAGCTCCGGGACAGGGGGGTTCACTGAAGCTTTCTTT. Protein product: CASSSGTGGFTEAFF.

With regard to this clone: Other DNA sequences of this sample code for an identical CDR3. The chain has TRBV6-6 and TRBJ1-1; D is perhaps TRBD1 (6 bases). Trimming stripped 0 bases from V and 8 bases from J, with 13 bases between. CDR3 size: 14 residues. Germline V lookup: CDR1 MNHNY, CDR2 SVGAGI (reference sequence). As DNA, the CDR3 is TGTGCCAGCAGTTACTCGAGGACAGCAATAGAAGCTTTCTTT. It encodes CASSYSRTAIEAFF.

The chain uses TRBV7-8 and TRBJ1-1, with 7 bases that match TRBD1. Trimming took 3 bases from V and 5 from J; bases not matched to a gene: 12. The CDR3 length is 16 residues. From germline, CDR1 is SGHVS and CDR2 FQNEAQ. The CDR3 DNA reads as TGTGCCAGCAGCTTTTTAAGGCAGGGGGGGGAAACTGAAGCTTTCTTT. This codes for CASSFLRQGGETEAFF.

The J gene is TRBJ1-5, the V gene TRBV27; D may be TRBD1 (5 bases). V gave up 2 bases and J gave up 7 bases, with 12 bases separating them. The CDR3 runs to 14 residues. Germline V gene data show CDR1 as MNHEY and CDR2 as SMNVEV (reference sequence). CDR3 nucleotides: TGTGCCAGCAGTTTAGGTGGGGGTACCCAGCCCCAGCATTTT. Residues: CASSLGGGTQPQHF.

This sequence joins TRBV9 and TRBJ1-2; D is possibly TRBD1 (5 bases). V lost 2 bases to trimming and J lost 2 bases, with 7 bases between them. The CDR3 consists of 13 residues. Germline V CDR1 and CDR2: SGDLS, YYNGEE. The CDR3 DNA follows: TGTGCCAGCAGCGTTTCAGGGAACTATGGCTACACCTTC. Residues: CASSVSGNYGYTF.

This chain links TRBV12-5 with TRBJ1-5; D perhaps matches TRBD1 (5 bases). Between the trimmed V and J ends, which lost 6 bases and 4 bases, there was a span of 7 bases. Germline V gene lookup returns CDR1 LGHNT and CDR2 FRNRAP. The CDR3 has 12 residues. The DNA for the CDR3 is TGTGCTAGTGGGGGGGGGAATCAGCCCCAGCATTTT. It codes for CASGGGNQPQHF.

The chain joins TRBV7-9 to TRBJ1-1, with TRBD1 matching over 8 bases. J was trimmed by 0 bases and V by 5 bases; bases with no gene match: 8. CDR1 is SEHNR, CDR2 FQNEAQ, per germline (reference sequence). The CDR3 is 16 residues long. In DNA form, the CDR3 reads TGTGCCAGCAGCCCACAGGGGGGGACCATGAACACTGAAGCTTTCTTT. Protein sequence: CASSPQGGTMNTEAFF.

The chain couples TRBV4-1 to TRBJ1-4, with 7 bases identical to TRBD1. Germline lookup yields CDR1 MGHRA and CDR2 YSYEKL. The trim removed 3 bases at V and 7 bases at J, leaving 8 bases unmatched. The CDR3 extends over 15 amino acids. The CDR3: CASSQRTGWGEKLFF. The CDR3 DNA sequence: TGCGCCAGCAGCCAGCGGACAGGTTGGGGTGAAAAACTGTTTTTT.

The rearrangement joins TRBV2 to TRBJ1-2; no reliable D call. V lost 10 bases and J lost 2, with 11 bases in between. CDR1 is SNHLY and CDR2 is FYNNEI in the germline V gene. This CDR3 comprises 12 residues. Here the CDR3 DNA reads TGTGCCATCAATGAACGGAACTATGGCTACACCTTC. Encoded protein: CAINERNYGYTF.

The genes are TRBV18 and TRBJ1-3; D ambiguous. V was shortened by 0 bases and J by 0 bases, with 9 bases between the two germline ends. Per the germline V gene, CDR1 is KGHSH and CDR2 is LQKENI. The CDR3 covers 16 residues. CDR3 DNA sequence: TGTGCCAGCTCACCACCGGCAGAAATCTCTGGAAACACCATATATTTT. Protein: CASSPPAEISGNTIYF.

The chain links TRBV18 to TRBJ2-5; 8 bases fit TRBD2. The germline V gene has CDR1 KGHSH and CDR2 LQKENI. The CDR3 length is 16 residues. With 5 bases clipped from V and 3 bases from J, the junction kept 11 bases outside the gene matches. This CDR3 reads CASSFQGSSGEETQYF. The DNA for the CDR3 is TGTGCCAGCTCATTCCAGGGAAGTAGCGGGGAAGAGACCCAGTACTTC. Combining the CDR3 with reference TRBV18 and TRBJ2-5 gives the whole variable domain NAGVMQNPRHLVRRRGQEARLRCSPMKGHSHVYWYRQLPEEGLKFMVYLQKENIIDESGMPKERFSAEFPKEGPSILRIQQVVRGDSAAYFCASSFQGSSGEETQYFGPGTRLLVL.

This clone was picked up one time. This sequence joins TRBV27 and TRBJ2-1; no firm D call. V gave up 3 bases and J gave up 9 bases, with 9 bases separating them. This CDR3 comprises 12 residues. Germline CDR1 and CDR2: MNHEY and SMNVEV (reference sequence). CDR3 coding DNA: TGTGCCAGCAGTTTGACGGGCAGTGAGCAGTTCTTC. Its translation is CASSLTGSEQFF.

CDR3 loop: CASSLAGTSGNTIYF. CDR3 DNA sequence: TGTGCCAGCAGCTTGGCCGGGACTTCTGGAAACACCATATATTTT. The J gene is TRBJ1-3, the V gene TRBV5-8, with D perhaps TRBD1 (5 bases). The ends were cut back, 0 bases at V and 1 base at J, with 8 bases in the middle. The V gene's germline CDR1 is SGHTS and CDR2 YDEGEE. The CDR3 loop spans 15 amino acids. The full variable domain, completed using reference TRBV5-8 and TRBJ1-3, is EAGVTQSPTHLIKTRGQQATLRCSPISGHTSVYWYQQALGLGLQFLLWYDEGEERNRGNFPPRFSGRQFPNYSSELNVNALELEDSALYLCASSLAGTSGNTIYFGEGSWLTVV.

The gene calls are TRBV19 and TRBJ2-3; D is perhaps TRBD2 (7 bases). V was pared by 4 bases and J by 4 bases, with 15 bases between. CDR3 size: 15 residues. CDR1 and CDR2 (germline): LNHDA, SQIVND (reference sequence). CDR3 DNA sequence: TGTGCCAGTAGTACCCGGGGAGGGGGGCCAGATACGCAGTATTTT. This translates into CASSTRGGGPDTQYF.

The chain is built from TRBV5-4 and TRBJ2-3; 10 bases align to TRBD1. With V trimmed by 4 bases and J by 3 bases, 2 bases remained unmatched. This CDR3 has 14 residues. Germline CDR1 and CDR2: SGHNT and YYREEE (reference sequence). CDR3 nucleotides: TGTGCCAGCAGCCAGGGACAGGGGACAGATACGCAGTATTTT. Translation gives CASSQGQGTDTQYF.

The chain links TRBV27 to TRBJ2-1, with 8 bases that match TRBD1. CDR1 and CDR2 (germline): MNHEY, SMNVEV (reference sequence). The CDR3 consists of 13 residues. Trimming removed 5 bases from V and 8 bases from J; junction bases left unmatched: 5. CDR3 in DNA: TGTGCCAGCAGTACTACAGGGGGATATGAGCAGTTCTTC. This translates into CASSTTGGYEQFF.

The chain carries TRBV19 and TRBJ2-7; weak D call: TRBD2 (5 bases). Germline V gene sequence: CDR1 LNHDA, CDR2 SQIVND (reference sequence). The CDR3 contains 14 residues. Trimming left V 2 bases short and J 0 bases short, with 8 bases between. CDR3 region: CASSIQGSSYEQYF. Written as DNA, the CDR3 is TGTGCCAGTAGTATACAAGGGAGCTCCTACGAGCAGTACTTC. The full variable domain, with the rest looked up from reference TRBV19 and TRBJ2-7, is DGGITQSPKYLFRKEGQNVTLSCEQNLNHDAMYWYRQDPGQGLRLIYYSQIVNDFQKGDIAEGYSVSREKKESFPLTVTSAQKNPTAFYLCASSIQGSSYEQYFGPGTRLTVT.

CDR3 amino acids: CASGAWLAGSYEQYF. The DNA for the CDR3 is TGTGCCAGCGGAGCTTGGCTAGCGGGCTCCTACGAGCAGTACTTC. The chain employs TRBV2 and TRBJ2-7; the match to TRBD2 covers 8 bases. Germline V gene sequence: CDR1 SNHLY, CDR2 FYNNEI. CDR3 size: 15 residues. V trimming: 8 bases; J trimming: 0 bases; junction bases outside the gene matches: 9.

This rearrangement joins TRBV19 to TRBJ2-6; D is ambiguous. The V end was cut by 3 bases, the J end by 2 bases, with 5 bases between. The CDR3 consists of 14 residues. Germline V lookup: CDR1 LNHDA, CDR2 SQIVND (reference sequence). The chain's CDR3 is CASSISPGANVLTF. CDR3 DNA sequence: TGTGCCAGTAGTATTTCCCCTGGGGCCAACGTCCTGACTTTC.

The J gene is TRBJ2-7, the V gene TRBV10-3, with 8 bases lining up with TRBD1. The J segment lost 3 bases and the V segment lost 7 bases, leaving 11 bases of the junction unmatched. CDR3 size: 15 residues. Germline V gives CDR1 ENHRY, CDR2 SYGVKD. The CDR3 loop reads CAITPGQGLVYEQYF. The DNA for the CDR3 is TGTGCCATCACCCCAGGACAGGGTCTTGTCTACGAGCAGTACTTC.